These 21 T cell receptor beta chains came from one sample sequenced in a study of T cells in Graves' hyperthyroidism and ophthalmopathy. TCR beta CDR3 sequences were amplified from RNA transcripts. HTBI primers were employed in a first-round RT-PCR of the TCR CDR3. One entry per CDR3 protein, called by TCRdb with MiXCR from the multiplex PCR reads. The data contain about 840,000 distinct CDR3 sequences, roughly 37% of them singletons. Sequences were obtained from blood. The origin of the receptors is a man in his late teens or twenties with Graves' hyperthyroidism.

This clonotype was seen many times. The chain uses TRBV6-5 and TRBJ2-7; 8 bases fit TRBD1. In germline, CDR1 is MNHEY, CDR2 SVGAGI. There are 12 residues in the CDR3. J was trimmed by 4 bases and V by 7 bases; bases with no gene match: 3. This chain's CDR3 is CASTRQGYEQYF. CDR3 sequence (DNA): TGTGCCAGCACCAGACAGGGGTACGAGCAGTACTTC.

This clonotype was counted at least ten times. This chain uses TRBV12-3 or TRBV12-4 with TRBJ1-2; 7 bases fit TRBD1. The CDR3 has 15 residues. Trimming took 5 bases from V and 8 from J; bases not matched to a gene: 14. CDR3 loop: CASSPRSTGSEGYTF. CDR3 nucleotide sequence: TGTGCCAGCAGTCCCCGCTCGACAGGGAGTGAGGGCTACACCTTC.

The V and J genes are TRBV5-6 and TRBJ1-4, with D possibly TRBD1 on 6 matching bases. V was trimmed by 4 bases and J by 3 bases, leaving 13 bases between them. Germline V CDR1 and CDR2: SGHDT, YYEEEE. The CDR3 extends over 15 amino acids. For the CDR3, the DNA is TGTGCCAGCAGCCTGGGGGGGGGCCCTAATGAAAAACTGTTTTTT. It codes for CASSLGGGPNEKLFF. The full variable domain, rest sourced from reference TRBV5-6 and TRBJ1-4, is DAGVTQSPTHLIKTRGQQVTLRCSPKSGHDTVSWYQQALGQGPQFIFQYYEEEERQRGNFPDRFSGHQFPNYSSELNVNALLLGDSALYLCASSLGGGPNEKLFFGSGTQLSVL.

This CDR3 is CSVGTGRTEAFF. The CDR3 DNA reads TGCAGCGTAGGGACAGGGAGAACTGAAGCTTTCTTT. V is TRBV29-1 and J is TRBJ1-1; 9 bases fit TRBD1. The ends lost 6 bases at V and 5 bases at J; junction bases unmatched: 4. The CDR3 runs 12 residues. The germline V gene encodes CDR1 SQVTM and CDR2 ANQGSEA.

The sample holds many counts of this clonotype. The chain joins TRBV6-5 to TRBJ2-2; 12 bases fit TRBD2. After removal of 5 bases from V and 3 bases from J, the junction contained 1 base not matched to a gene. CDR1 and CDR2 (germline): MNHEY, SVGAGI. CDR3 length equals 15 residues. CDR3 nucleotide sequence: TGTGCCAGCAGTCGACTAGCGGGGGACACCGGGGAGCTGTTTTTT. Protein product: CASSRLAGDTGELFF.

This chain connects TRBV7-2 to TRBJ2-7; TRBD1 might be the D (6 bases). The CDR3 runs to 15 residues. Trimming removed 4 bases at V and 1 base at J, with 14 bases between. Germline V lookup: CDR1 SGHTA, CDR2 FQGNSA. The CDR3 reads CASSSRAQGSYEQYF. CDR3 coding DNA: TGTGCCAGCAGCTCCCGAGCACAGGGATCCTACGAGCAGTACTTC.

V usage is TRBV5-1 and J usage is TRBJ1-1; D remains ambiguous. The CDR3 consists of 14 residues. V dropped 0 bases and J dropped 4 bases, with 10 bases sitting between them. Per germline, CDR1 SGHRS and CDR2 YFSETQ. CDR3 DNA: TGCGCCAGCAGCTTGGACGCGGACGCCACTGAAGCTTTCTTT. Residues: CASSLDADATEAFF.

Only a few counts were recorded for this clonotype. This chain links TRBV7-9 with TRBJ2-5; tentatively, D is TRBD2 (6 bases). Germline CDR1 is SEHNR and CDR2 is FQNEAQ (reference sequence). V lost 8 bases and J lost 5, with 15 bases in between. This CDR3 is 13 amino acids long. Here the CDR3 DNA reads TGTGCCAGCGGGGGAGCTAGCGTTGAGACCCAGTACTTC. Its protein product is CASGGASVETQYF.

This clonotype came up a few times. The chain combines TRBV4-3 with TRBJ2-7, with a possible D match to TRBD2 (5 bases). Germline V gene sequence: CDR1 LGHNA, CDR2 YSLEER. Between the trimmed V and J ends, which lost 1 base and 3 bases, there was a span of 10 bases. The CDR3 spans 14 residues. The CDR3 bases are TGCGCCAGCAGCCAAGGTTTCGGGATCTACGAGCAGTACTTC. Protein product: CASSQGFGIYEQYF.

This clonotype was seen ten or more times. The V and J genes are TRBV9 and TRBJ2-5; maybe TRBD1 (6 bases). The V end lost 0 bases, the J end lost 4 bases, and 10 bases lay between the germline ends. Per germline, CDR1 SGDLS and CDR2 YYNGEE. The CDR3 extends over 14 amino acids. CDR3 DNA sequence: TGTGCCAGCAGCGTAGGGGGGCTGCCAGAGACCCAGTACTTC. This codes for CASSVGGLPETQYF.

Ten or more counts support this clonotype. CDR3 DNA: TGCAGCGTTGAAAACAAAGAGGGAGTAACTGAAGCTTTCTTT. Amino acid sequence: CSVENKEGVTEAFF. The chain joins TRBV29-1 to TRBJ1-1; no clear D. This CDR3 has 14 residues. Germline CDR1 reads SQVTM; CDR2 reads ANQGSEA. V dropped 2 bases and J dropped 5 bases, with 15 bases sitting between them.

The V gene is TRBV12-3 or TRBV12-4, the J gene TRBJ2-5, with 13 bases fitting TRBD2. CDR3 length: 15 residues. Germline trimming cut 6 bases from V and 4 bases from J; bases unmatched to any gene: 5. The CDR3 region is CASSWGLAGPETQYF. CDR3 DNA sequence: TGTGCCAGCAGCTGGGGACTAGCGGGGCCAGAGACCCAGTACTTC.

This chain connects TRBV2 to TRBJ2-2; D not resolved. CDR3 size: 12 residues. V was trimmed by 7 bases and J by 11 bases, leaving 14 bases between them. Germline V CDR1 and CDR2: SNHLY, FYNNEI. CDR3: CASTREIEELFF. DNA of the CDR3: TGTGCCAGCACTAGAGAAATAGAAGAGCTGTTTTTT.

The sample holds a few counts of this clonotype. The chain recombines TRBV6-5 with TRBJ1-2; D perhaps matches TRBD1 (5 bases). CDR3 length: 13 amino acids. Trimming took off 0 bases at V and 6 bases at J, with 8 bases between the two ends. Germline-derived CDR1 and CDR2 are MNHEY and SVGAGI. The CDR3 DNA follows: TGTGCCAGCAGTTACTCGGACACGGATGGCTACACCTTC. It specifies CASSYSDTDGYTF.

Note on this clonotype: This may stem from a read error, because a much larger clone lies one nucleotide away. The chain has TRBV13 and TRBJ1-2; no clear D. This CDR3 is built from 16 residues. Trimming stripped 0 bases from V and 6 bases from J, with 17 bases between. Germline CDR1 is PRHDT and CDR2 is FYEKMQ (reference sequence). The CDR3 region is CASSLGREELDDGYTF. The DNA for the CDR3 is TGTGCCAGCAGCTTAGGTCGGGAGGAGCTGGATGATGGCTACACCTTC.

The rearrangement joins TRBV6-5 to TRBJ2-7, with D perhaps assigned TRBD1 or TRBD2 (5 bases each). Germline CDR1 reads MNHEY; CDR2 reads SVGAGI. The V gene lost 0 bases and the J gene lost 2 bases, with 11 bases spanning the gap. The CDR3 loop spans 15 amino acids. The CDR3 region has the DNA TGTGCCAGCAGTTACTCCGGCCGGGGCGCCTACGAGCAGTACTTC. Encoded protein: CASSYSGRGAYEQYF.

This clonotype was recorded at least ten times. The V and J genes are TRBV19 and TRBJ1-5; D not resolved. The V gene's germline CDR1 is LNHDA and CDR2 SQIVND (reference sequence). With 9 bases removed from V and 9 bases from J, the gap between germline ends came to 18 bases. The CDR3 runs to 13 residues. CDR3: CASNPVDARPQHF. CDR3 nucleotide sequence: TGTGCCAGCAACCCTGTGGACGCACGGCCCCAGCATTTT. The complete variable domain, with remaining parts taken from reference TRBV19 and TRBJ1-5, reads DGGITQSPKYLFRKEGQNVTLSCEQNLNHDAMYWYRQDPGQGLRLIYYSQIVNDFQKGDIAEGYSVSREKKESFPLTVTSAQKNPTAFYLCASNPVDARPQHFGDGTRLSIL.

V is TRBV5-6 and J is TRBJ1-1; perhaps TRBD1 as D (5 bases). CDR1 and CDR2 from the germline V gene are SGHDT and YYEEEE. The CDR3 runs 16 residues. The V gene lost 0 bases and the J gene lost 0 bases, with 12 bases spanning the gap. The CDR3 region is CASSLEWGTMNTEAFF. DNA for the CDR3: TGTGCCAGCAGCTTGGAATGGGGGACTATGAACACTGAAGCTTTCTTT.

In the case of this clonotype: Compared with germline, one end of the junction differs, possibly owing to a read error. V gene TRBV9 combines with J gene TRBJ1-4; TRBD1 aligns across 11 bases. The CDR3 is 15 residues long. CDR1 is SGDLS, CDR2 YYNGEE, per germline. DNA of the CDR3: TGTGTCAGCAGCTCCCCGGACAGGGGGCGAGAAAAACTGTTTTTT. This gives the protein CVSSSPDRGREKLFF.

The table lists this clonotype with a few counts. The chain carries TRBV5-1 and TRBJ1-1; the match to TRBD1 covers 7 bases. Germline V gene lookup returns CDR1 SGHRS and CDR2 YFSETQ. CDR3 length: 14 amino acids. V was clipped by 3 bases and J by 0 bases; unmatched bases: 2. CDR3 in DNA: TGCGCCAGCAGCTGGGACAGCGTGAACACTGAAGCTTTCTTT. Residues: CASSWDSVNTEAFF.

This clonotype was seen at least ten times. The chain employs TRBV9 and TRBJ1-2, with D possibly TRBD1 on 5 matching bases. The CDR3 has 16 residues. Germline V gene sequence: CDR1 SGDLS, CDR2 YYNGEE. With 0 bases removed from V and 6 bases from J, the gap between germline ends came to 18 bases. The DNA for the CDR3 is TGTGCCAGCAGCGTAGCCGTTGGGGCCAGTGTCGATGGCTACACCTTC. It codes for CASSVAVGASVDGYTF.